A single T cell receptor beta chain is shown here with its context. Its matching antigen is unknown. This CDR3 has 11 residues. Trimming removed 7 bases at V and 6 bases at J, with 9 bases between. Germline CDR1 SQVTM, CDR2 ANQGSEA. This record comes from a study of Graves' ophthalmopathy and Graves' hyperthyroidism. Study-wide results and caveats: Ophthalmopathy progression was predicted with under 71% sensitivity and about 72% specificity. A model built from 13 signatures distinguished ophthalmopathy from stable hyperthyroidism with approximately 89% sensitivity and around 81% specificity.

Other autoimmune diseases, uncontrolled infections, pregnancy or lactation excluded patients from enrollment. Amplifying from RNA transcripts, the study obtained TCR beta CDR3 regions. Investigators did first-round RT-PCR with HTBI primers, then second-round multiplex PCR. TCRdb used MiXCR to reprocess the multiplex PCR reads, holding one entry per CDR3 protein. The repertoire consists of more than 1,000,000 distinct CDR3 sequences, with 35% to 45% occurring once and the leading ten covering around 10%. The sample taken for sequencing was peripheral blood or thyroid tissue (not recorded which). The TCR originated in an adult man with Graves' hyperthyroidism. The chain links TRBV29-1 to TRBJ2-2; tentatively, D is TRBD2 (6 bases). CDR3 in amino acids: CSGRAAGELFF. CDR3 nucleotide sequence: TGCAGCGGGAGGGCCGCCGGGGAGCTGTTTTTT.